This T cell receptor (beta chain) originates from a study of cytomegalovirus exposure and HLA in healthy donors. This CDR3 contains 14 residues. From germline, CDR1 is MGHDK and CDR2 SYGVNS. With 1 base removed from V and 8 bases from J, the gap between germline ends came to 14 bases. This clone is a singleton in its sample. The antigen remains undetermined. General study findings and limits: Indistinguishable V segments, including TRBV6-2 and TRBV6-3, were excluded. Fewer N-insertions than the roughly 670-donor mean were reportedly shown by an Asian-associated ancestry cluster in a later analysis.

13 Jbeta primers and 60 Vbeta primers were used for the PCR. Method: immunoSEQ multiplex PCR; TCRdb's copy keeps in-frame clones and lacks some. The table lists some 50,000 clones, 55% to 80% of them singletons. Sequencing was performed on PBMCs. This receptor was identified in a woman in her 50s in good health and CMV-seropositive. The chain couples TRBV25-1 to TRBJ1-2, with D possibly matching TRBD1 (6 bases). This CDR3 reads CASSELDRIGGYTF. The CDR3 nucleotides are TGTGCCAGCAGTGAATTGGACAGAATCGGAGGCTACACCTTC.